Listed below are T cell receptor beta chains from one sample, sequenced in a study of T-cell reconstitution after alpha-beta-depleted transplantation in children. TCRdb processed the PCR reads anew with MiXCR; each CDR3 protein has one entry. The sample records fewer than 750,000 distinct CDR3 sequences, 20% to 25% being singletons. The sample in question was PBMCs, mostly from graft donor cells, obtained 360 days after TCRalphabeta/CD19-depleted stem cell transplant. These receptors were taken from a boy in the first two years of life who had a stem cell transplant for acute myeloid leukemia, so the T cells may come from the graft donor. Each CDR3 is given with its conserved first and last residue. The D gene is left open where the match is weak. Size is omitted from some rows. Given values are once, few, many or a class for expanded clones.

abundance	v_gene	d_gene	j_gene	len	CDR3aa	CDR3nt
many	TRBV4-3	NA	TRBJ2-5	17	CASSQTMGGGGEETQYF	TGCGCCAGCAGCCAAACGATGGGAGGGGGGGGTGAAGAGACCCAGTACTTC
few	TRBV27	NA	TRBJ2-3	15	CASSLWPGGTDTQYF	TGTGCCAGCAGTTTATGGCCAGGCGGGACAGATACGCAGTATTTT
NA	TRBV20-1	TRBD2	TRBJ2-3	14	CSAGAGGSTDTQYF	TGCAGTGCGGGGGCGGGGGGGAGCACAGATACGCAGTATTTT
NA	TRBV28	NA	TRBJ2-5	13	CASTGRIQETQYF	TGTGCCAGCACTGGCCGGATACAAGAGACCCAGTACTTC
few	TRBV4-3	NA	TRBJ2-3	13	CASSQWPKDTQYF	TGCGCCAGCAGCCAATGGCCCAAAGATACGCAGTATTTT
NA	TRBV12-5	NA	TRBJ2-1	16	CASGLVRGRVNNEQFF	TGTGCTAGTGGTTTGGTTCGGGGGCGGGTAAACAATGAGCAGTTCTTC
many	TRBV6-2/TRBV6-3	TRBD2	TRBJ2-1	15	CASKNSGGLDNEQFF	TGTGCCAGCAAAAATAGCGGGGGGCTCGACAATGAGCAGTTCTTC
NA	TRBV4-1	TRBD1	TRBJ2-3	16	CASSRRDRAGSDTQYF	TGCGCCAGCAGCCGGAGGGACAGGGCGGGGTCAGATACGCAGTATTTT
NA	TRBV28	NA	TRBJ2-5	15	CASSYPGQTKETQYF	TGTGCCAGCAGTTATCCAGGGCAGACTAAAGAGACCCAGTACTTC
NA	TRBV18	NA	TRBJ1-4	15	CASSNLRGPGEKLFF	TGTGCCAGCTCAAACCTGCGTGGGCCTGGGGAAAAACTGTTTTTT
NA	TRBV10-3	TRBD1	TRBJ2-5	15	CAISESDRGPETQYF	TGTGCCATCAGTGAGTCGGACAGGGGGCCAGAGACCCAGTACTTC
many	TRBV5-1	TRBD2	TRBJ2-1	16	CASSLSSSGSYNEQFF	TGCGCCAGCAGCTTGTCGTCTAGCGGCTCCTACAATGAGCAGTTCTTC
many	TRBV20-1	NA	TRBJ1-1	13	CSARPGGNTEAFF	TGCAGTGCCCGCCCGGGTGGGAACACTGAAGCTTTCTTT
NA	TRBV7-6	TRBD1	TRBJ2-1	16	CASSLGETGTYNEQFF	TGTGCCAGCAGCTTAGGTGAGACAGGGACCTACAATGAGCAGTTCTTC
NA	TRBV20-1	TRBD1	TRBJ2-1	16	CSARDLTDRGGNEQFF	TGCAGTGCTAGAGATCTCACGGACAGGGGGGGGAATGAGCAGTTCTTC
many	TRBV20-1	NA	TRBJ2-5	14	CSATLTGVQETQYF	TGCAGTGCTACCTTGACGGGGGTCCAAGAGACCCAGTACTTC
few	TRBV29-1	TRBD1	TRBJ1-1	14	CSVAGTGLNTEAFF	TGCAGCGTGGCCGGGACAGGGTTGAACACTGAAGCTTTCTTT
few	TRBV14	NA	TRBJ2-1	18	CASSQDFSRGSSYNEQFF	TGTGCCAGCAGCCAAGATTTCTCGCGGGGCAGCTCCTACAATGAGCAGTTCTTC
many	TRBV6-2/TRBV6-3	TRBD1	TRBJ1-1	14	CASSIDRGTTEAFF	TGTGCCAGCAGTATCGACAGGGGGACGACTGAAGCTTTCTTT
many	TRBV25-1	NA	TRBJ2-2	11	CASSVIGELFF	TGTGCCAGCAGCGTGATCGGGGAGCTGTTTTTT
NA	TRBV29-1	NA	TRBJ1-4	13	CSVGEGGNEKLFF	TGCAGCGTTGGGGAGGGGGGTAATGAAAAACTGTTTTTT
NA	TRBV10-3	NA	TRBJ2-3	14	CAISDPGMGYTQYF	TGTGCCATCAGTGACCCAGGGATGGGGTATACGCAGTATTTT
few	TRBV24-1	NA	TRBJ1-1	13	CATAQAPNTEAFF	TGTGCCACGGCACAGGCCCCGAACACTGAAGCTTTCTTT
NA	TRBV12-3/TRBV12-4	TRBD2	TRBJ2-1	14	CASRRWGGYNEQFF	TGTGCCAGCAGGCGTTGGGGGGGATACAATGAGCAGTTCTTC
many	TRBV6-1	TRBD2	TRBJ2-6	15	CASTERGSGANVLTF	TGTGCCAGCACCGAGCGGGGCTCTGGGGCCAACGTCCTGACTTTC
NA	TRBV12-3/TRBV12-4	NA	TRBJ2-2	16	CASSSRGQRDTGELFF	TGTGCCAGCAGCTCACGAGGGCAGAGAGACACCGGGGAGCTGTTTTTT
NA	TRBV12-3/TRBV12-4	TRBD1	TRBJ1-5	14	CASSPGTDSGAQHF	TGTGCCAGCAGTCCGGGGACAGACTCCGGGGCCCAGCATTTT
few	TRBV12-3/TRBV12-4	NA	TRBJ2-7	15	CASSLEIGTSYEQYF	TGTGCCAGCAGTTTGGAGATCGGAACCTCCTACGAGCAGTACTTC
NA	TRBV11-3	TRBD1	TRBJ1-1	19	CASSSRWDRGSRANTEAFF	TGTGCCAGCAGCTCGAGATGGGACAGGGGGTCCCGGGCGAACACTGAAGCTTTCTTT
many	TRBV10-3	TRBD2	TRBJ2-3	14	CAIRSGGREDTQYF	TGTGCCATCAGATCGGGGGGGCGAGAAGATACGCAGTATTTT
NA	TRBV2	TRBD1	TRBJ2-7	13	CASGGQGTREQYF	TGTGCCAGCGGGGGACAGGGCACTCGCGAGCAGTACTTC
many	TRBV5-5	NA	TRBJ1-1	16	CASRLGLERSHTEAFF	TGTGCCAGCAGGTTGGGACTGGAAAGATCACACACTGAAGCTTTCTTT
many	TRBV11-2	TRBD1	TRBJ2-1	14	CASSPTTGINEQFF	TGTGCCAGCAGCCCAACGACAGGGATTAATGAGCAGTTCTTC
NA	TRBV25-1	NA	TRBJ1-1	14	CASTHQQGGTEAFF	TGTGCCAGCACCCATCAACAGGGAGGCACTGAAGCTTTCTTT
many	TRBV12-3/TRBV12-4	TRBD1	TRBJ2-5	15	CASSLGTGGLETQYF	TGTGCCAGCAGTTTGGGGACAGGGGGCTTAGAGACCCAGTACTTC
NA	TRBV20-1	NA	TRBJ2-3	13	CSAGGGGANTQYF	TGCAGTGCTGGCGGAGGAGGGGCGAATACGCAGTATTTT
NA	TRBV5-8	NA	TRBJ2-1	12	CASSSDLAEQFF	TGTGCCAGCAGCTCCGACTTGGCCGAGCAGTTCTTC
many	TRBV7-9	NA	TRBJ2-3	12	CASSLGADTLYF	TGTGCCAGCAGCTTAGGAGCGGATACGCTGTATTTT
few	TRBV28	TRBD1	TRBJ1-2	13	CASSADRVYGYTF	TGTGCCAGCAGTGCGGACAGGGTCTATGGCTACACCTTC
NA	TRBV20-1	TRBD2	TRBJ2-1	14	CSARDGTSGQLQFF	TGCAGTGCTAGAGATGGCACTAGCGGACAATTGCAGTTCTTC
many	TRBV5-1	NA	TRBJ1-5	13	CASSVDGNQPQHF	TGCGCCAGCAGCGTGGACGGCAATCAGCCCCAGCATTTT
many	TRBV20-1	NA	TRBJ2-5	13	CSASRQGVETQYF	TGCAGTGCTAGTAGGCAGGGCGTAGAGACCCAGTACTTC
many	TRBV19	TRBD1	TRBJ2-3	16	CASSAQPGTVTDTQYF	TGTGCCAGTAGTGCCCAACCCGGGACAGTCACAGATACGCAGTATTTT
NA	TRBV20-1	NA	TRBJ1-1	12	CSAPRQNTEAFF	TGCAGTGCACCGAGACAGAACACTGAAGCTTTCTTT
many	TRBV5-1	NA	TRBJ1-1	16	CASSGGVQGRNTEAFF	TGCGCCAGCAGCGGCGGGGTTCAGGGAAGGAACACTGAAGCTTTCTTT
NA	TRBV6-1	NA	TRBJ2-5	15	CASSPGLGGRETQYF	TGTGCCAGCAGTCCTGGACTAGGGGGTCGAGAGACCCAGTACTTC
many	TRBV5-1	NA	TRBJ2-3	14	CASSGDFVTDTQYF	TGCGCCAGCAGTGGGGACTTCGTCACAGATACGCAGTATTTT
many	TRBV15	NA	TRBJ2-5	13	CATSRDGTETQYF	TGTGCCACCAGCAGAGATGGGACAGAGACCCAGTACTTC